The rows below give T cell receptor beta chains drawn from one sample of a study of cytomegalovirus exposure and HLA in healthy donors. Clones were read by immunoSEQ multiplex PCR, and TCRdb kept only the in-frame ones, dropping some. The data contain a few hundred thousand clones, less than 95% of them singletons. Sequencing was done on a sample of PBMCs. All receptors derive from a woman in her twenties or thirties in good health and CMV-seronegative. Each CDR3 is given with its conserved first and last residue. Fields, in order: clone size, V gene, J gene, D gene, CDR3 DNA, CDR3 protein. The D gene is left open where the match is weak. Part of the rows lack a size; the others show once, few, many or a class for expanded clones.

-	TRBV10-3	TRBJ2-1	-	TGTGCCATCAGTTCCCCTTACGCCAATGAGCAGTTCTTC	CAISSPYANEQFF
-	TRBV5-6	TRBJ1-4	-	TGTGCCAGCAGCTTGAGTTCAGGGGCTAATGAAAAACTGTTTTTT	CASSLSSGANEKLFF
-	TRBV27	TRBJ1-2	-	TGTGCCAGCAGTTTATCTTCCCCGGGCGCAAACTATGGCTACACCTTC	CASSLSSPGANYGYTF
-	TRBV5-6	TRBJ1-2	-	TGTGCCAGCAGCTTGGCCCGTGGATTTTATGGCTACACCTTC	CASSLARGFYGYTF
-	TRBV4-1	TRBJ2-6	TRBD1	TGCGCCAGCAGCAGTTCCCCGGGACAGGGGGCGTTAGGGGCCAACGTCCTGACTTTC	CASSSSPGQGALGANVLTF
-	TRBV4-3	TRBJ1-2	-	TGCGCCAGCAGCCCTTTAGAGACGGGGCCGCCTGGGGGCTACACCTTC	CASSPLETGPPGGYTF
-	TRBV28	TRBJ2-7	-	TGTGCCAGCAGTCCCGCCAGGAGCTCCTACGAGCAGTACTTC	CASSPARSSYEQYF
-	TRBV5-6	TRBJ2-7	TRBD1	TGTGCCAGCAGCTTGGGACAGGGGCTTACCTACGAGCAGTACTTC	CASSLGQGLTYEQYF
-	TRBV4-3	TRBJ2-7	TRBD1	TGCGCCAGCAGCCAAGGACAGGGGGCTGACGAGCAGTACTTC	CASSQGQGADEQYF
-	TRBV5-6	TRBJ2-5	-	TGTGCCAGCAGCTTAATATCCCCAGAGACCCAGTACTTC	CASSLISPETQYF
-	TRBV5-1	TRBJ2-2	-	TGCGCCAGCAGCTTGGAACGGAACACCGGGGAGCTGTTTTTT	CASSLERNTGELFF
-	TRBV29-1	TRBJ2-3	TRBD2	TGCAGCGCGGGTAGCGGGAGGAACACAGATACGCAGTATTTT	CSAGSGRNTDTQYF
once	TRBV20-1	TRBJ1-1	-	TGCAGTGCTAGAGTGAGGGGACGGGCTTTCTTT	CSARVRGRAFF
-	TRBV7-9	TRBJ1-1	-	TGTGCCAGCAGCGCCATCTCTGGGGGATCTGAAGCTTTCTTT	CASSAISGGSEAFF
once	TRBV4-2	TRBJ2-7	-	TGTGCCAGCAGCCAAGAGGTAGGGTACGAGCAGTACTTC	CASSQEVGYEQYF
-	TRBV11-2	TRBJ2-7	-	TGTGCCAGCAGCTTAGGACCAACCTACGAGCAGTACTTC	CASSLGPTYEQYF
-	TRBV6-1	TRBJ2-7	-	TGTGCCAGCAGGGCCCTGAGTTCCTACGAGCAGTACTTC	CASRALSSYEQYF
-	TRBV6-1	TRBJ2-3	-	TGTGCCAGCAGTGGGGAGAACACAGATACGCAGTATTTT	CASSGENTDTQYF
-	TRBV11-2	TRBJ2-7	TRBD1	TGTGCCAGCAGCTTAGCGGGATCGACAGGGGGCAAAGGATACGAGCAGTACTTC	CASSLAGSTGGKGYEQYF
-	TRBV9	TRBJ2-5	-	TGTGCCAGCAGCCCCCCTCCAGCCGGGGGAGCCCAGTACTTC	CASSPPPAGGAQYF
-	TRBV11-1	TRBJ2-1	-	TGTGCCAGCAGCCCAACAATCACGAAACAGGGTTATCTCTACAATGAGCAGTTCTTC	CASSPTITKQGYLYNEQFF
-	TRBV29-1	TRBJ2-3	-	TGCAGCGTTGAAGGAGACCTACAGAGCGGCACAGATACGCAGTATTTT	CSVEGDLQSGTDTQYF
-	TRBV28	TRBJ2-5	-	TGTGCCAGCAGTTTGAGTTTGGGGAGCCAAGAGACCCAGTACTTC	CASSLSLGSQETQYF
-	TRBV11-2	TRBJ1-1	TRBD1	TGTGCCAGCAGCTGGCGGACAGGGCCGAACACTGAAGCTTTCTTT	CASSWRTGPNTEAFF
-	TRBV10-1	TRBJ2-5	-	TGCGCCAGCAGTTATTACCCCCAAGAGACCCAGTACTTC	CASSYYPQETQYF
-	TRBV5-1	TRBJ2-5	TRBD2	TGCGCCAGCAGCTTGGGACTAGCGGGACCAGAGACCCAGTACTTC	CASSLGLAGPETQYF
-	TRBV6-6	TRBJ1-5	TRBD1	TGTGCCAGCAGTTGGGACAGCGGTTTATCCCCCCAGCATTTT	CASSWDSGLSPQHF
few	TRBV2	TRBJ1-5	-	TGTGCCAGCAGTGAAGGTGGGGCGCCCAATCAGCCCCAGCATTTT	CASSEGGAPNQPQHF
-	TRBV6-5	TRBJ2-5	TRBD2	TGTGCCAGCACCCACTTACGGGGGGAGCAGGAGACCCAGTACTTC	CASTHLRGEQETQYF
-	TRBV2	TRBJ1-1	-	TGTGCCAGCAGTGAAATGGCAGGCTACTTGAACACTGAAGCTTTCTTT	CASSEMAGYLNTEAFF
few	TRBV5-1	TRBJ1-1	-	TGCGCCAGCACCATTTCCGCGGGGGCTGAAGCTTTCTTT	CASTISAGAEAFF
-	TRBV28	TRBJ2-1	TRBD2	TGTGCCAGCGCACTAGCGGGACCTTCCTACAATGAGCAGTTCTTC	CASALAGPSYNEQFF
once	TRBV7-9	TRBJ2-7	-	TGTGCCAGCAGCTTATGGGTCGGAGCTAAGGTACCCTACGAGCAGTACTTC	CASSLWVGAKVPYEQYF
-	TRBV19	TRBJ2-5	-	TGTGCCAGTAGAGGGAGTTCTCAAGAGACCCAGTACTTC	CASRGSSQETQYF
-	TRBV27	TRBJ2-7	-	TGTGCCAGCAGTTTATCGATAGGAGACAGTTCCTACGAGCAGTACTTC	CASSLSIGDSSYEQYF
-	TRBV28	TRBJ1-1	-	TGTGCCAGCAGACGTTTTAGGGTGGAAACTGAAGCTTTCTTT	CASRRFRVETEAFF
-	TRBV11-2	TRBJ2-3	-	TGTGCCAGCAGCGATCCCGTAGATACGCAGTATTTT	CASSDPVDTQYF
-	TRBV2	TRBJ2-2	TRBD2	TGTGCCAGCAAGAAGCAGCGGGAGTTCACCGGGGAGCTGTTTTTT	CASKKQREFTGELFF
-	TRBV4-2	TRBJ2-7	TRBD1	TGTGCCAGCAGCTCGAGGACAGGGGGGTCCTACGAGCAGTACTTC	CASSSRTGGSYEQYF